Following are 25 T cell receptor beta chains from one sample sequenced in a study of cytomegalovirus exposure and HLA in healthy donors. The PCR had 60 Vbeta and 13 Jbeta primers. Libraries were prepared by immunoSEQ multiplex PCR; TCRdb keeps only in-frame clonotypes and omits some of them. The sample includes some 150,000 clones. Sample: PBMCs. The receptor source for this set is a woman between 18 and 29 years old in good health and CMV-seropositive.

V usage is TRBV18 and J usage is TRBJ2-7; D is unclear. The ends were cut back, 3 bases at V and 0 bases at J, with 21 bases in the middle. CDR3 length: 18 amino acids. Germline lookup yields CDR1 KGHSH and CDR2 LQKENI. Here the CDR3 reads CASSPRLSPGFLSYEQYF. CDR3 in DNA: TGTGCCAGCTCACCCCGTTTGAGTCCCGGGTTCCTCTCCTACGAGCAGTACTTC.

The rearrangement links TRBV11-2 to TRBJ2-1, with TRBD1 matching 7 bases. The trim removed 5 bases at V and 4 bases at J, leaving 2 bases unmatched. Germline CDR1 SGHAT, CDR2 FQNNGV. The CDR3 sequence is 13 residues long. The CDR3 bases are TGTGCCAGCAGCGCGGACAGGTACAATGAGCAGTTCTTC. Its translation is CASSADRYNEQFF. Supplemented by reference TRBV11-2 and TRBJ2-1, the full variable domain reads EAGVAQSPRYKIIEKRQSVAFWCNPISGHATLYWYQQILGQGPKLLIQFQNNGVVDDSQLPKDRFSAERLKGVDSTLKIQPAKLEDSAVYLCASSADRYNEQFFGPGTRLTVL.

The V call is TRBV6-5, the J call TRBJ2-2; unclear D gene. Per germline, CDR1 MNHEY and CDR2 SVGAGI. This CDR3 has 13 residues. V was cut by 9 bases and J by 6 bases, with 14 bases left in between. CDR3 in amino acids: CASCSSYPGELFF. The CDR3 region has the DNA TGTGCCAGTTGCTCCAGTTATCCCGGGGAGCTGTTTTTT.

The CDR3 DNA reads as TGTGCCAGCAGCTATAGCGGGGGGGCCTACAATGAGCAGTTCTTC. This codes for CASSYSGGAYNEQFF. The J gene is TRBJ2-1, the V gene TRBV7-9, with 11 bases that match TRBD2. CDR3 size: 15 residues. V lost 4 bases, J lost 2 bases, and 1 base stayed unmatched. Germline V lookup: CDR1 SEHNR, CDR2 FQNEAQ (reference sequence).

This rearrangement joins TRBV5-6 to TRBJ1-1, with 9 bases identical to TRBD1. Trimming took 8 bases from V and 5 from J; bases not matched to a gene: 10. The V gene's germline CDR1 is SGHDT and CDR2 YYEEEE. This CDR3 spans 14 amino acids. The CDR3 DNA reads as TGTGCCAGTAATGAACAGGGGGCGAGGACTGAAGCTTTCTTT. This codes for CASNEQGARTEAFF.

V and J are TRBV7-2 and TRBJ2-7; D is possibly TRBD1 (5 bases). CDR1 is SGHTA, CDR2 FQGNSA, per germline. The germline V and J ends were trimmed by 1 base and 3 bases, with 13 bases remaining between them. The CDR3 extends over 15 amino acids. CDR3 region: CASSLGGDRNYEQYF. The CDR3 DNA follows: TGTGCCAGCAGCTTAGGTGGCGACAGAAACTACGAGCAGTACTTC.

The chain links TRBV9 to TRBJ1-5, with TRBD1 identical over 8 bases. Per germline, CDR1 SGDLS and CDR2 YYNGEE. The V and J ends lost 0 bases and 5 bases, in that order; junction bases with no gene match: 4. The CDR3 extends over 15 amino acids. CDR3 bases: TGTGCCAGCAGCGTAGGTTCAGGGGGCTATCAGCCCCAGCATTTT. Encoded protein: CASSVGSGGYQPQHF.

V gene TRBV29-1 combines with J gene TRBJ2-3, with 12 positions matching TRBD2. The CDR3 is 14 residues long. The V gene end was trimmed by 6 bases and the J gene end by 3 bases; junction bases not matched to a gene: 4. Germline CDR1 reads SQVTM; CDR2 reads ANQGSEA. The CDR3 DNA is TGCAGCGTCCTCGGGACTAGCGGGACAGATACGCAGTATTTT. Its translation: CSVLGTSGTDTQYF.

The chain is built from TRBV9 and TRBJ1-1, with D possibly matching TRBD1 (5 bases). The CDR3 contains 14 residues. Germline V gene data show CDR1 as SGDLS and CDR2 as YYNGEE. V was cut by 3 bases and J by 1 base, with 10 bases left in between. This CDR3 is CASSADSENTEAFF. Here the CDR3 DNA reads TGTGCCAGCAGCGCCGACAGTGAGAACACTGAAGCTTTCTTT.

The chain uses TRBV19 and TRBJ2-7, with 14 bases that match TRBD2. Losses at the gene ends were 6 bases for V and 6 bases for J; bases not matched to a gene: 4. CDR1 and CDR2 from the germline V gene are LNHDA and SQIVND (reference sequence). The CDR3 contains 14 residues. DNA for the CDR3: TGTGCCAGTAGGACTAGCGGGAGGGCCGGCGAGCAGTACTTC. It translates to CASRTSGRAGEQYF.

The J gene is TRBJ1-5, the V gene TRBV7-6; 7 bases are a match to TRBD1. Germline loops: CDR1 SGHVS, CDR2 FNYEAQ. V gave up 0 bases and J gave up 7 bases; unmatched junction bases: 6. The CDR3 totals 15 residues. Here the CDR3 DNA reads TGTGCCAGCAGCTTAGCCCCCCCAGGGGGGCAGCCCCAGCATTTT. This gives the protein CASSLAPPGGQPQHF.

CDR3 DNA: TGCGCCAGCAGCTTGAGCGGGAGATTGGGGAAGACCCAGTACTTC. This encodes CASSLSGRLGKTQYF. This chain links TRBV5-1 with TRBJ2-5; 8 nucleotides line up with TRBD2. The V and J ends lost 1 base and 6 bases, in that order; junction bases with no gene match: 8. The CDR3 runs 15 residues. The germline CDR1 and CDR2 sequences are SGHRS and YFSETQ.

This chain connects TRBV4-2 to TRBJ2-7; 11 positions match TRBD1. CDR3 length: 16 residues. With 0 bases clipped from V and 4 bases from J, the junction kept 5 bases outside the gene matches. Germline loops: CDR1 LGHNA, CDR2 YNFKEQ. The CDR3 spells CASSQDSGQGAYEQYF. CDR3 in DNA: TGTGCCAGCAGCCAAGATAGCGGACAGGGGGCGTACGAGCAGTACTTC.

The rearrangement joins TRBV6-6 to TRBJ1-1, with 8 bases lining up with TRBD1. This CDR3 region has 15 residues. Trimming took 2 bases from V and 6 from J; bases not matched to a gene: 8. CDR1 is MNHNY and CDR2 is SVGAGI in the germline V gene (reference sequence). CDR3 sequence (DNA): TGTGCCAGCAGTTACCTTCCGGGACAGGAGTCTGAAGCTTTCTTT. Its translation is CASSYLPGQESEAFF.

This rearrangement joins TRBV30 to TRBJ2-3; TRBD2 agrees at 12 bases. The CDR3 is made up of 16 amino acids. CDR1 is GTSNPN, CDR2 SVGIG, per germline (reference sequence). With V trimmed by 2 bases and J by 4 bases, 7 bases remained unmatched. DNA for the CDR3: TGTGCCTGGAGTATGACTAGCGGGAGAGTCGCAGATACGCAGTATTTT. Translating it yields CAWSMTSGRVADTQYF. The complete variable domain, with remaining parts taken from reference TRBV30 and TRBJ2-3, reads SQTIHQWPATLVQPVGSPLSLECTVEGTSNPNLYWYRQAAGRGLQLLFYSVGIGQISSEVPQNLSASRPQDRQFILSSKKLLLSDSGFYLCAWSMTSGRVADTQYFGPGTRLTVL.

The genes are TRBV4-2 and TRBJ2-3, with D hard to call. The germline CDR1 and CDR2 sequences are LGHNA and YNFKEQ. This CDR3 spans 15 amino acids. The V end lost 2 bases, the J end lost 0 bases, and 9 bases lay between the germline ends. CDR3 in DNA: TGTGCCAGCAGCCAACCCCAGACTAGCACAGATACGCAGTATTTT. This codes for CASSQPQTSTDTQYF.

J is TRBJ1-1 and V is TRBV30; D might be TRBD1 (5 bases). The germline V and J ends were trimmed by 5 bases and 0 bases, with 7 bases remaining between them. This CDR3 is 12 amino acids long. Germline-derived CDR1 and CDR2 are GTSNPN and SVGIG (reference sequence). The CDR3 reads CAWSGVNTEAFF. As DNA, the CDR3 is TGTGCCTGGTCGGGGGTGAACACTGAAGCTTTCTTT.

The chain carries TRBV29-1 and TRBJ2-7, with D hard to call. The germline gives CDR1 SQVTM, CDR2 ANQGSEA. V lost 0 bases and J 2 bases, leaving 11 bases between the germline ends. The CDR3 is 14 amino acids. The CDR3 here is CSVEDRGNAYEQYF. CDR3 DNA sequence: TGCAGCGTTGAAGATCGTGGCAATGCCTACGAGCAGTACTTC.

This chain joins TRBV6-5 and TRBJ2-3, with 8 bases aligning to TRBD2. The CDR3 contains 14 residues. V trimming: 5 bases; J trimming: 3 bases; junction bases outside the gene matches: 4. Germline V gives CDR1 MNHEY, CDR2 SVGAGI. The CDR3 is CASSKREGTDTQYF. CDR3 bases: TGTGCCAGCAGTAAACGGGAGGGGACAGATACGCAGTATTTT.

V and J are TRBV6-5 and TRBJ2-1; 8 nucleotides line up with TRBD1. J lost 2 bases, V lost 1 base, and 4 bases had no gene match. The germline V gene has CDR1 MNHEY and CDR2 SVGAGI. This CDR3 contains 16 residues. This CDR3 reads CASSYWGQATYNEQFF. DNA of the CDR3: TGTGCCAGCAGTTACTGGGGACAGGCGACCTACAATGAGCAGTTCTTC.

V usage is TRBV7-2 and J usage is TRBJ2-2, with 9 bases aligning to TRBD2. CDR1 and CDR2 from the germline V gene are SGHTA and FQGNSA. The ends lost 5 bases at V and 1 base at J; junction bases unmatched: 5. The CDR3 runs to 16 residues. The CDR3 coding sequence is TGTGCCAGCAGCCCTATACTAGCGGGGAACACCGGGGAGCTGTTTTTT. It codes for CASSPILAGNTGELFF. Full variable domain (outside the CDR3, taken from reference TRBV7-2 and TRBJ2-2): GAGVSQSPSNKVTEKGKDVELRCDPISGHTALYWYRQSLGQGLEFLIYFQGNSAPDKSGLPSDRFSAERTGGSVSTLTIQRTQQEDSAVYLCASSPILAGNTGELFFGEGSRLTVL.

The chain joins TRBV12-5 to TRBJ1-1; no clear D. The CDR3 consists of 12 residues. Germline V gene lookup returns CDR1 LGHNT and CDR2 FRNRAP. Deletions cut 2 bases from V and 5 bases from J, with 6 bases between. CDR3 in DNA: TGTGCTAGTGGTTTGTGGCAGACTGAAGCTTTCTTT. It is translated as CASGLWQTEAFF. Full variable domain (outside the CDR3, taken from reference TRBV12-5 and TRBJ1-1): DARVTQTPRHKVTEMGQEVTMRCQPILGHNTVFWYRQTMMQGLELLAYFRNRAPLDDSGMPKDRFSAEMPDATLATLKIQPSEPRDSAVYFCASGLWQTEAFFGQGTRLTVV.

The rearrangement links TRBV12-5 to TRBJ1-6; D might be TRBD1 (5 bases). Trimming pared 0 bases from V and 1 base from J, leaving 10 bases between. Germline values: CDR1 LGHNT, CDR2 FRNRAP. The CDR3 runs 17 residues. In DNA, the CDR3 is TGTGCTAGTGGTTTGGTAAATGGGGCATCCTATAATTCACCCCTCCACTTT. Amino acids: CASGLVNGASYNSPLHF.

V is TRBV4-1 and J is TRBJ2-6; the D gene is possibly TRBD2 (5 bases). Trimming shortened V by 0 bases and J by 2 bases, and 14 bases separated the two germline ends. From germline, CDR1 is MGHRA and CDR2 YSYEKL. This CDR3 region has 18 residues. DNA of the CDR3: TGCGCCAGCAGCCAAGAGGGCCTGGCCGGGGCTGGGGCCAACGTCCTGACTTTC. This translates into CASSQEGLAGAGANVLTF.

For the CDR3, the DNA is TGTGCCAGCAGCTTGGAGCAGGGATTCGGCACTGAAGCTTTCTTT. Amino acids: CASSLEQGFGTEAFF. This rearrangement joins TRBV5-4 to TRBJ1-1; tentative D call: TRBD1 (5 bases). This CDR3 contains 15 residues. Germline CDR1 reads SGHNT; CDR2 reads YYREEE (reference sequence). Trimming shortened V by 0 bases and J by 4 bases, and 13 bases separated the two germline ends. Full variable domain (rest looked up from reference TRBV5-4 and TRBJ1-1): ETGVTQSPTHLIKTRGQQVTLRCSSQSGHNTVSWYQQALGQGPQFIFQYYREEENGRGNFPPRFSGLQFPNYSSELNVNALELDDSALYLCASSLEQGFGTEAFFGQGTRLTVV.